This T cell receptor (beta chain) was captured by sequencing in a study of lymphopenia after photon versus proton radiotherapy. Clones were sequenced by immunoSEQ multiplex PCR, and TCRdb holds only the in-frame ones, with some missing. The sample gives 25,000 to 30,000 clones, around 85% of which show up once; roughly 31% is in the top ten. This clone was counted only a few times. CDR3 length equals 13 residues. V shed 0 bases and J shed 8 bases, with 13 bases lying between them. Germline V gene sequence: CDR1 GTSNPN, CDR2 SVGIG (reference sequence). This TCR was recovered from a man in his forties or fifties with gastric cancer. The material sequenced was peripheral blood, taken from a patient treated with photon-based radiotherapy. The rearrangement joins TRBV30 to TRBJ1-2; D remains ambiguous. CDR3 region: CAWSVQTQEGYTF. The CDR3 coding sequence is TGTGCCTGGAGTGTACAGACCCAGGAAGGCTACACCTTC.